This T cell receptor (beta chain) was captured in a study of blood T cell repertoires in COVID-19. The germline V gene encodes CDR1 SNHLY and CDR2 FYNNEI. This CDR3 has 14 amino acids. The V gene lost 1 base and the J gene lost 10 bases, with 14 bases spanning the gap. Authors' data handling: From reference gene primer amplification, estimates of nucleated cell counts were derived. Some clones are missing from TCRdb's copy, which holds only in-frame ones; the method was immunoSEQ multiplex PCR. Clone size and V and J calls were adopted from that table, with D and trimming inferred from the DNA. Among around 250,000 clones listed, about four fifths were seen once.

The receptor comes from a woman under 30 with acute or convalescent COVID-19. The chain joins TRBV2 to TRBJ2-1, with D possibly matching TRBD1 (7 bases). The sequenced material came from peripheral blood. The CDR3: CASSEVTGRFEQFF. In DNA, the CDR3 is TGTGCCAGCAGTGAAGTGACAGGGAGGTTCGAGCAGTTCTTC.